What follows is one T cell receptor (beta chain) and its context. Its specificity is unknown. The sample originates from a study of T cell responses to AZD1222 COVID-19 vaccine. Study-wide background: Analyses pooled second doses at about 4 or about 12 weeks.

Trimming took 2 bases from V and 4 from J, leaving 18 bases between them. This CDR3 region has 16 residues. From germline, CDR1 is MNHEY and CDR2 SVGAGI. Overall study findings and caveats: Donors, mostly white British, included more females; clonal diversity was possibly underestimated. The study found vaccine-associated CD4 TCRs spanning spike, dominant at 160-218 and 743-854. Every sample of the repertoires postdated the peak T cell response.

Data came from immunoSEQ multiplex PCR; TCRdb stores just in-frame clones and leaves some out. The table has some 110,000 clones, about 91% seen once. This TCR was sampled from an adult in good health. V is TRBV6-5 and J is TRBJ2-7; D may be TRBD2 (7 bases). The sequenced sample was peripheral blood, obtained on day 0 of AZD1222 vaccination. The CDR3 reads CASSYGSSGGAYEQYF. The CDR3 region has the DNA TGTGCCAGCAGTTACGGGTCTAGTGGGGGGGCATACGAGCAGTACTTC.